This T cell receptor beta chain appears in the sequencing data of a study of cytomegalovirus exposure and HLA in healthy donors. Whole-study context: Out of 180 million or so T cells, an earlier analysis found fewer than 140 million unique TCR beta sequences in total. Study-wide points: Excluded were some V segments that proved indistinguishable, including TRBV6-2 and TRBV6-3. The dataset shows that most TCR sequences were rare, while some public TCRs occurred in many donors.

The PCR contained 60 Vbeta and 13 Jbeta primers. TCRdb keeps only in-frame clones here, not all; method: immunoSEQ multiplex PCR. Here the sample spans fewer than 200,000 clones, 65% to 75% being singletons. Trimming removed 0 bases from V and 7 bases from J, with 14 bases in between. The CDR3 covers 14 residues. The germline V gene encodes CDR1 SGDLS and CDR2 YYNGEE. Comments on this clone: What it binds is unknown.

The source of this sequence is a human donor in good health. The genes are TRBV9 and TRBJ2-7, with D possibly matching TRBD2 (7 bases). Input material: PBMCs. CDR3 bases: TGTGCCAGCAGCGTAGAGTGGGGGGGGCGGGAGCAGTACTTC. Translation: CASSVEWGGREQYF.